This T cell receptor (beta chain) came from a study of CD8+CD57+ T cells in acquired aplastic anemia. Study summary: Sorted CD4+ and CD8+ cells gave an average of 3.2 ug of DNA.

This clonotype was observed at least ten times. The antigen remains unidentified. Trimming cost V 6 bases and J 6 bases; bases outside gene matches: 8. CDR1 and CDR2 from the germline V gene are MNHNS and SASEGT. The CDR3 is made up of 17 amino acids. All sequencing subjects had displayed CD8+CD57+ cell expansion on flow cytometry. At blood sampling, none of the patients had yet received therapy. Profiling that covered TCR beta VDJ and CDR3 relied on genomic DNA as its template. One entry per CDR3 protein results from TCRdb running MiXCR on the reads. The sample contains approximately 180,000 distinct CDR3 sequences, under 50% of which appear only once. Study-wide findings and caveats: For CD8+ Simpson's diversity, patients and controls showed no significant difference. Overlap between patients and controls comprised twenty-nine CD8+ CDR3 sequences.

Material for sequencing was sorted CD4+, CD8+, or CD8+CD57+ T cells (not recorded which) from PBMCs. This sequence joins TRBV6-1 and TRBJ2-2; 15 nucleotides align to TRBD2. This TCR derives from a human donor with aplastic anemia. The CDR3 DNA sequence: TGTGCCAGCAGGCGGACTAGCGGGAGGGCTCGCGCCGGGGAGCTGTTTTTT. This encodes CASRRTSGRARAGELFF.